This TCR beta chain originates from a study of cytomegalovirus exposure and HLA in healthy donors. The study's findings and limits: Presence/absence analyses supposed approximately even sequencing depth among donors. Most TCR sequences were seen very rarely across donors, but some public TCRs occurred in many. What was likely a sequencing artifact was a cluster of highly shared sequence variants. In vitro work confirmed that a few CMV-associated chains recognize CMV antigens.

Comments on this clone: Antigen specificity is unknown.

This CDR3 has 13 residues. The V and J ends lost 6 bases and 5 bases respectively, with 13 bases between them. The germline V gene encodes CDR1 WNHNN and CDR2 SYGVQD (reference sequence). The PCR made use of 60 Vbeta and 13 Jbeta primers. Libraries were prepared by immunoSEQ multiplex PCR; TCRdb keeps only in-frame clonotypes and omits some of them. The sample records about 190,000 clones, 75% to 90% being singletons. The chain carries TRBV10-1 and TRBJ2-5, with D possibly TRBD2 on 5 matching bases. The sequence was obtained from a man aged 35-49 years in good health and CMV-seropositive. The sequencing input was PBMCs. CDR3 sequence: CASSLQPGETQYF. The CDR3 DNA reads TGCGCCAGCAGCCTTCAACCGGGGGAGACCCAGTACTTC.